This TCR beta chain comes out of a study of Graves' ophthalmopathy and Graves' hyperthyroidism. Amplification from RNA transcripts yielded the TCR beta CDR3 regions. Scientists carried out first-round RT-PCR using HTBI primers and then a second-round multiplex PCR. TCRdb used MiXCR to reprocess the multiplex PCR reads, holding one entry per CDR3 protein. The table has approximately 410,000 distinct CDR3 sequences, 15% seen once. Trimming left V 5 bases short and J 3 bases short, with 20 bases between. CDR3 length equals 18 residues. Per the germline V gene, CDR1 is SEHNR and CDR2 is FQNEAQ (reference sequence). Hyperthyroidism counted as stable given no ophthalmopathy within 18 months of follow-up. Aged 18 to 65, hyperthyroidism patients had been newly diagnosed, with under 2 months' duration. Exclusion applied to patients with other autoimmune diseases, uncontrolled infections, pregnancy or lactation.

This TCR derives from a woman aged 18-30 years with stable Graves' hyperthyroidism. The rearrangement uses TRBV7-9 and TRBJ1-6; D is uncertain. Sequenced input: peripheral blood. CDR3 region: CASSPRMDARYYNSPLHF. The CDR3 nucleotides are TGTGCCAGCAGCCCTCGAATGGATGCCAGATACTATAATTCACCCCTCCACTTT.